Below, one T cell receptor beta chain is given with its context. Antigen specificity is unknown. These data belong to a study of blood T cells in healthy people across ages. Then a second PCR, running roughly 7 to 11 cycles, was carried out with a sample-barcoded 5' primer and a J-beta primer mix. MiXCR, applied by TCRdb to the 5' RACE reads, yields one record per CDR3 protein. The sample has fewer than 2,000,000 distinct CDR3 sequences, about 32% seen once. Isolation yielded PBMCs, at least 7 million per sample, in every case. Findings and limits, study-wide: Compared with aged donors, long-lived donors showed fewer expanded clones, suggesting selection.

Sequenced sample: blood. The source is a woman aged 25-40 years in good health.

CDR3 sequence: CASSYQDRSRNQPQHF. For the CDR3, the DNA is TGTGCCAGCAGCTACCAAGACAGGTCCCGCAATCAGCCCCAGCATTTT. The rearrangement uses TRBV7-8 and TRBJ1-5; D perhaps matches TRBD1 (6 bases). From germline, CDR1 is SGHVS and CDR2 FQNEAQ. The germline V and J ends were trimmed by 4 bases and 2 bases, with 15 bases remaining between them. The CDR3 totals 16 residues.